The 21 T cell receptor beta chains presented below share a single source sample, sequenced in a study of blood T cell repertoires in COVID-19. Method: immunoSEQ multiplex PCR; TCRdb's copy keeps in-frame clones and lacks some. The table lists over 15,000 clones, about nine tenths of them singletons, with over 4% in the top ten. The sequencing input was peripheral blood. The receptor source for this set is a human donor in a cohort sampled during active COVID-19.

V and J are TRBV18 and TRBJ2-1; 9 positions agree with TRBD1. The CDR3 is made up of 18 amino acids. Germline V gives CDR1 KGHSH, CDR2 LQKENI. The trim removed 1 base at V and 4 bases at J, leaving 11 bases unmatched. CDR3 loop: CASSPLALVGQGYNEQFF. The CDR3 bases are TGTGCCAGCTCACCACTGGCTCTAGTCGGACAGGGGTACAATGAGCAGTTCTTC.

This chain connects TRBV23-1 to TRBJ1-5; the D gene is possibly TRBD1 (6 bases). TRBV23-1 is sorted into the ORF group, with uncertain function. V lost 2 bases and J lost 1, with 9 bases in between. The CDR3 is 15 residues long. The CDR3 reads CASSQEGDSNQPQHF. CDR3 bases: TGCGCCAGCAGTCAAGAGGGGGACAGCAATCAGCCCCAGCATTTT.

The CDR3: CATTNWDRGHGEQFF. The CDR3 DNA is TGTGCCACGACGAATTGGGACAGGGGGCATGGTGAGCAGTTCTTC. This chain links TRBV5-6 with TRBJ2-1; 12 positions match TRBD1. The CDR3 runs 15 residues. Per the germline V gene, CDR1 is SGHDT and CDR2 is YYEEEE. J gave up 9 bases and V 9 bases, and 13 bases lay outside the gene matches. The variable domain in full, with the rest retrieved from reference TRBV5-6 and TRBJ2-1, is DAGVTQSPTHLIKTRGQQVTLRCSPKSGHDTVSWYQQALGQGPQFIFQYYEEEERQRGNFPDRFSGHQFPNYSSELNVNALLLGDSALYLCATTNWDRGHGEQFFGPGTRLTVL.

The chain has TRBV28 and TRBJ2-5; 8 bases fit TRBD2. Germline V gene data show CDR1 as MDHEN and CDR2 as SYDVKM. The CDR3 loop spans 15 amino acids. V dropped 5 bases and J dropped 1; count of bases not matched to a gene: 6. CDR3 protein: CASSILAGVQETQYF. In nucleotides, the CDR3 is TGTGCCAGCAGTATTCTAGCGGGCGTCCAAGAGACCCAGTACTTC.

The chain uses TRBV5-1 and TRBJ2-7, with TRBD1 matching over 9 bases. The CDR3 totals 14 residues. Germline trimming cut 0 bases from V and 3 bases from J; bases unmatched to any gene: 1. Germline loops: CDR1 SGHRS, CDR2 YFSETQ. This CDR3 is CASSLGQGVYEQYF. The CDR3 nucleotides are TGCGCCAGCAGCTTGGGACAGGGGGTCTACGAGCAGTACTTC.

The gene calls are TRBV3-1 (or the pseudogene TRBV3-2) and TRBJ1-1; 8 nucleotides align to TRBD1. The length of the CDR3 is 11 residues. V was pared by 3 bases and J by 11 bases, with 2 bases of the junction left unmatched. Germline V gene sequence: CDR1 LGHDT, CDR2 YNNKEL (reference sequence). The CDR3 DNA is TGTGCCAGCAGCCATCAGGGGGCGGCTTTCTTT. Protein: CASSHQGAAFF.

The rearrangement joins TRBV4-1 to TRBJ2-1, with 9 positions matching TRBD1. CDR1 MGHRA and CDR2 YSYEKL come from the germline V gene. This CDR3 has 15 amino acids. Trimming cost V 5 bases and J 1 base; bases outside gene matches: 3. The CDR3 loop is CASSKGQGSYNEQFF. DNA of the CDR3: TGCGCCAGCAGCAAAGGACAGGGGTCCTACAATGAGCAGTTCTTC.

The gene calls are TRBV28 and TRBJ1-6; D may be TRBD1 (5 bases). The V gene's germline CDR1 is MDHEN and CDR2 SYDVKM. This CDR3 has 14 amino acids. The germline V and J ends were trimmed by 7 bases and 0 bases, with 7 bases remaining between them. The CDR3 DNA reads as TGTGCCAGCACCGACAGCTCCTATAATTCACCCCTCCACTTT. This sequence encodes CASTDSSYNSPLHF. Together with reference TRBV28 and TRBJ1-6, the CDR3 gives the full variable domain: DVKVTQSSRYLVKRTGEKVFLECVQDMDHENMFWYRQDPGLGLRLIYFSYDVKMKEKGDIPEGYSVSREKKERFSLILESASTNQTSMYLCASTDSSYNSPLHFGNGTRLTVT.

The gene calls are TRBV5-1 and TRBJ1-5; D gene ambiguous. Germline-derived CDR1 and CDR2 are SGHRS and YFSETQ. CDR3 length: 15 amino acids. V was pared by 4 bases and J by 0 bases, with 11 bases between. The CDR3, as DNA: TGCGCCAGCAGCCCGGGATCTAATAGCAATCAGCCCCAGCATTTT. Translated: CASSPGSNSNQPQHF. Full variable domain (remainder filled in from reference TRBV5-1 and TRBJ1-5): KAGVTQTPRYLIKTRGQQVTLSCSPISGHRSVSWYQQTPGQGLQFLFEYFSETQRNKGNFPGRFSGRQFSNSRSEMNVSTLELGDSALYLCASSPGSNSNQPQHFGDGTRLSIL.

This sequence joins TRBV19 and TRBJ1-1; 8 bases are a match to TRBD1. Losses at the gene ends were 5 bases for V and 8 bases for J; bases not matched to a gene: 19. The germline V gene has CDR1 LNHDA and CDR2 SQIVND (reference sequence). This CDR3 is built from 17 residues. CDR3 protein: CASSSKRTGHPSREAFF. CDR3 nucleotides: TGTGCCAGTAGTTCAAAACGGACAGGGCACCCCTCTCGAGAAGCTTTCTTT.

V is TRBV24-1 and J is TRBJ2-1; D might be TRBD2 (6 bases). This CDR3 spans 15 amino acids. V was shortened by 4 bases and J by 6 bases, with 15 bases between the two germline ends. Germline-derived CDR1 and CDR2 are KGHDR and SFDVKD. CDR3 region: CATSDPSTSLNEQFF. As DNA, the CDR3 is TGTGCCACCAGTGACCCATCGACTAGTCTCAATGAGCAGTTCTTC.

This clone has a single count. The chain couples TRBV5-8 to TRBJ2-2; D is unresolved. There are 16 residues in the CDR3. The germline V gene has CDR1 SGHTS and CDR2 YDEGEE. Trimming took off 0 bases at V and 0 bases at J, with 9 bases between the two ends. The CDR3 DNA reads as TGTGCCAGCAGCTTGGGTCTCGAGACGAACACCGGGGAGCTGTTTTTT. This sequence encodes CASSLGLETNTGELFF.

The chain carries TRBV6-5 and TRBJ1-5; tentatively, D is TRBD1 (5 bases). The germline V gene encodes CDR1 MNHEY and CDR2 SVGAGI. The CDR3 contains 13 residues. Deletions cut 8 bases from V and 7 bases from J, with 15 bases between. CDR3 protein: CASGDYEQQPQHF. The DNA for the CDR3 is TGTGCCAGCGGGGACTATGAGCAGCAGCCCCAGCATTTT.

In its sample, this clone was seen a few times. The CDR3 reads CALDSYGYTF. DNA of the CDR3: TGTGCCTTGGACAGCTATGGCTACACCTTC. This chain uses TRBV30 with TRBJ1-2, with D tentatively TRBD1 (6 bases). The CDR3 consists of 10 residues. The germline gives CDR1 GTSNPN, CDR2 SVGIG (reference sequence). V was trimmed by 7 bases and J by 4 bases, leaving 7 bases between them. Variable domain in full (rest from reference TRBV30 and TRBJ1-2): SQTIHQWPATLVQPVGSPLSLECTVEGTSNPNLYWYRQAAGRGLQLLFYSVGIGQISSEVPQNLSASRPQDRQFILSSKKLLLSDSGFYLCALDSYGYTFGSGTRLTVV.

This chain links TRBV4-2 with TRBJ2-5, with TRBD2 matching 10 bases. Germline values: CDR1 LGHNA, CDR2 YNFKEQ. V lost 0 bases, J lost 5 bases, and 6 bases stayed unmatched. The CDR3 is 16 residues long. The CDR3 DNA reads as TGTGCCAGCAGCCAAGACCAGCGGGAGGGCCGTGAGACCCAGTACTTC. Its translation is CASSQDQREGRETQYF.

For the CDR3, the DNA is TGTGCCAGTAGTATTCAGCCGGGTCTTCAGCCCCAGCATTTT. The encoded protein is CASSIQPGLQPQHF. The genes are TRBV19 and TRBJ1-5; D not resolved. V was pared by 3 bases and J by 6 bases, with 12 bases between. The length of the CDR3 is 14 residues. Looked up from germline, CDR1 is LNHDA and CDR2 is SQIVND (reference sequence).

This clone was observed once. The chain recombines TRBV5-1 with TRBJ1-2, with 9 bases identical to TRBD1. The CDR3 totals 15 residues. The V gene's germline CDR1 is SGHRS and CDR2 YFSETQ. Losses at the gene ends were 4 bases for V and 8 bases for J; bases not matched to a gene: 12. The CDR3 here is CASSGGQGLRVGYTF. The CDR3, as DNA: TGCGCCAGCAGCGGGGGACAGGGACTCAGGGTGGGCTACACCTTC. Together with reference TRBV5-1 and TRBJ1-2, the CDR3 gives the full variable domain: KAGVTQTPRYLIKTRGQQVTLSCSPISGHRSVSWYQQTPGQGLQFLFEYFSETQRNKGNFPGRFSGRQFSNSRSEMNVSTLELGDSALYLCASSGGQGLRVGYTFGSGTRLTVV.

This rearrangement joins TRBV28 to TRBJ1-1; 8 bases fit TRBD1. Trimming at V came to 6 bases and at J to 5 bases, leaving 8 bases not matched to a gene. Germline CDR1 MDHEN, CDR2 SYDVKM. This CDR3 has 14 amino acids. CDR3 residues: CASSPRTGRTEAFF. In nucleotides, the CDR3 is TGTGCCAGCAGCCCGAGGACAGGGAGAACTGAAGCTTTCTTT.

J is TRBJ1-3 and V is TRBV7-9; D is undetermined. Per the germline V gene, CDR1 is SEHNR and CDR2 is FQNEAQ (reference sequence). The CDR3 is made up of 14 amino acids. The germline V and J ends were trimmed by 3 bases and 0 bases, with 6 bases remaining between them. CDR3 residues: CASSLEISGNTIYF. The CDR3 DNA reads TGTGCCAGCAGCTTGGAGATCTCTGGAAACACCATATATTTT.

The CDR3 bases are TGTGCCAGCAGCCGGAGGTCCTATCAGCCCCAGCATTTT. Its protein is CASSRRSYQPQHF. This rearrangement joins TRBV12-3 or TRBV12-4 to TRBJ1-5, with unresolved D. The CDR3 is 13 amino acids. V shed 6 bases and J shed 5 bases, with 11 bases lying between them.

The J gene is TRBJ1-1, the V gene TRBV9; D unclear. Trimming shortened V by 0 bases and J by 7 bases, and 10 bases separated the two germline ends. This CDR3 contains 13 residues. CDR1 and CDR2 (germline): SGDLS, YYNGEE. The CDR3 loop is CASSVGAVVEAFF. As DNA, the CDR3 is TGTGCCAGCAGCGTAGGGGCAGTGGTTGAAGCTTTCTTT.